This T cell receptor (beta chain) was recorded in a study of T cell responses to AZD1222 COVID-19 vaccine. About this clone itself: Its antigen is not known.

This table comes from immunoSEQ multiplex PCR, and its TCRdb copy is limited to in-frame clones, with some not included. In the table there are about 120,000 clones, about 93% of which are singletons. V was pared by 0 bases and J by 4 bases, with 8 bases of the junction left unmatched. CDR3 length equals 18 residues. The germline CDR1 and CDR2 sequences are LGHNA and YNFKEQ. Study-wide points: Clonal diversity may have been underestimated in mostly white British donors. CD4 TCRs linked to vaccination spanned spike, dominating at 160-218 and 743-854.

This TCR came from an adult who received the MenACWY meningococcal vaccine as a control. The sequenced sample was peripheral blood, obtained 28 days after the second dose of the MenACWY control vaccine. The gene calls are TRBV4-2 and TRBJ2-5, with 13 bases aligning to TRBD2. The DNA for the CDR3 is TGTGCCAGCAGCCAAGATACTAGCGGGGGGGCCTCCGGAGAGACCCAGTACTTC. This translates into CASSQDTSGGASGETQYF.